This entry features one T cell receptor (beta chain) sequence. The antigen remains undetermined. The data were obtained in a study of yellow fever vaccine responses in identical twins. Study outcomes and limitations: Twins' vaccine T cell response reportedly gave the appearance of partial convergence and partial personalization.

CDR1 and CDR2 from the germline V gene are SGHNT and YENEEA. V was trimmed by 2 bases and J by 6 bases, leaving 8 bases between them. CDR3 length: 12 amino acids. MiXCR, run by TCRdb on the RT-PCR reads, gives a single entry per CDR3 protein. The data contain around 300 distinct CDR3 sequences, over 80% of them singletons. This TCR came from a female donor who received the yellow fever vaccine. The J gene is TRBJ2-7, the V gene TRBV11-3; the D call may be TRBD1 or TRBD2 (5 bases each). The specimen comprised T cells from blood (PBMCs), unsorted or a sorted subset (not recorded which), sampled before or after yellow fever vaccination (not recorded which). CDR3 nucleotide sequence: TGTGCCAGCAGCTTAAGAGGGGTCGAGCAGTACTTC. It encodes CASSLRGVEQYF.